This T cell receptor beta chain originates from a study of blood T cells in healthy people across ages. This clonotype turned up a few times. Then a second PCR, running about 6 to 11 cycles, was carried out with a sample-barcoded 5' primer and a J-beta primer mix. TCRdb processed the 5' RACE reads anew with MiXCR; each CDR3 protein has one entry. The repertoire includes roughly 800,000 distinct CDR3 sequences, 58% of them detected once, and 22% sits in the top ten. V was pared by 6 bases and J by 8 bases, with 10 bases between. The CDR3 extends over 11 amino acids. Germline loops: CDR1 ENHRY, CDR2 SYGVKD. Drawing of peripheral blood yielded 7.5 to 10 milliliters from each donor.

The sequence came from a man aged 25-45 years in good health. Sequenced input: blood. The chain links TRBV10-3 to TRBJ1-2, with D perhaps matching TRBD1 (5 bases). CDR3 amino acids: CAIRTARGYTF. DNA for the CDR3: TGTGCCATCAGGACAGCTAGGGGCTACACCTTC.